These 10 T cell receptor beta chains came from one sample sequenced in a study of cytomegalovirus exposure and HLA in healthy donors. The PCR ran on 60 Vbeta and 13 Jbeta primers. Libraries were prepared by immunoSEQ multiplex PCR; TCRdb keeps only in-frame clonotypes and omits some of them. Seen here are around 110,000 clones, roughly 66% observed once, and the top ten hold roughly 1.4%. The sequenced sample was PBMCs. The source of these receptors is a man aged 18-30 years in good health and CMV-seronegative.

This clone was counted a few times. V and J are TRBV4-3 and TRBJ1-4, with D unclear. Trimming left V 10 bases short and J 4 bases short, with 10 bases between. Germline lookup yields CDR1 LGHNA and CDR2 YSLEER. The CDR3 is 12 amino acids. This CDR3 reads CATLNSNEKLFF. CDR3 DNA sequence: TGCGCCACCCTAAACAGTAATGAAAAACTGTTTTTT.

This chain connects TRBV5-4 to TRBJ2-2; D possibly corresponds to TRBD1 (6 bases). Germline V lookup: CDR1 SGHNT, CDR2 YYREEE (reference sequence). V gave up 0 bases and J gave up 4 bases, with 10 bases separating them. CDR3 length equals 15 residues. CDR3 residues: CASSLADRFTGELFF. DNA for the CDR3: TGTGCCAGCAGCTTGGCCGACAGGTTCACCGGGGAGCTGTTTTTT.

This clone was observed once. This chain joins TRBV6-4 and TRBJ1-1; 7 nucleotides align to TRBD1. The length of the CDR3 is 14 residues. The germline V gene encodes CDR1 MRHNA and CDR2 SNTAGT. With V trimmed by 2 bases and J by 8 bases, 8 bases remained unmatched. The CDR3 bases are TGTGCCAGCAGTGACGGGGCCAGGGGGGCCGAAGCTTTCTTT. Translating it yields CASSDGARGAEAFF.

This clone came up once. This chain joins TRBV5-4 and TRBJ2-2; 7 nucleotides agree with TRBD2. The CDR3 loop spans 12 amino acids. The V gene's germline CDR1 is SGHNT and CDR2 YYREEE (reference sequence). The ends lost 7 bases at V and 3 bases at J; junction bases unmatched: 0. The CDR3 DNA follows: TGTGCCAGCGGGGGGGACACCGGGGAGCTGTTTTTT. Translating it yields CASGGDTGELFF.

This clone came up a few times. This chain connects TRBV27 to TRBJ2-1; D is undetermined. Trimming cost V 3 bases and J 8 bases, with 11 bases left between them. Germline loops: CDR1 MNHEY, CDR2 SMNVEV (reference sequence). This CDR3 comprises 13 residues. The CDR3 reads CASSFPGIHEQFF. CDR3 DNA sequence: TGTGCCAGCAGTTTCCCAGGTATCCATGAGCAGTTCTTC.

This chain uses TRBV30 with TRBJ1-2, with 7 positions matching TRBD1. The CDR3 runs 14 residues. With 3 bases clipped from V and 2 bases from J, the junction kept 6 bases outside the gene matches. Germline lookup yields CDR1 GTSNPN and CDR2 SVGIG (reference sequence). CDR3 sequence reads: CAWSVGQKNYGYTF. The CDR3 nucleotides are TGTGCCTGGAGCGTGGGACAGAAAAACTATGGCTACACCTTC.

The chain uses TRBV28 and TRBJ2-1; TRBD1 is a possible D gene (5 bases). Germline V CDR1 and CDR2: MDHEN, SYDVKM. V was clipped by 2 bases and J by 3 bases, with 8 bases between them. This CDR3 spans 14 amino acids. CDR3 protein: CASSLDSIYNEQFF. DNA of the CDR3: TGTGCCAGCAGTTTAGACAGTATCTACAATGAGCAGTTCTTC. Variable domain in full (rest from reference TRBV28 and TRBJ2-1): DVKVTQSSRYLVKRTGEKVFLECVQDMDHENMFWYRQDPGLGLRLIYFSYDVKMKEKGDIPEGYSVSREKKERFSLILESASTNQTSMYLCASSLDSIYNEQFFGPGTRLTVL.

This clone was observed a few times. The chain is built from TRBV7-9 and TRBJ2-7; 7 positions match TRBD2. Germline V lookup: CDR1 SEHNR, CDR2 FQNEAQ (reference sequence). After removal of 8 bases from V and 2 bases from J, the junction contained 6 bases not matched to a gene. The CDR3 is 13 residues long. CDR3 sequence reads: CASGSGTTYEQYF. Written as DNA, the CDR3 is TGTGCCAGCGGGTCGGGGACTACCTACGAGCAGTACTTC.

For the CDR3, the DNA is TGTGCCAGCAGTGAATGGGGGGGGGTACAGCCCCAGCATTTT. Translation: CASSEWGGVQPQHF. The V and J genes are TRBV2 and TRBJ1-5, with a weak D call TRBD1 (5 bases). The V end was cut by 2 bases, the J end by 7 bases, with 12 bases between. Germline CDR1 SNHLY, CDR2 FYNNEI. The CDR3 covers 14 residues.

This clone is a singleton in its sample. V gene TRBV5-1 combines with J gene TRBJ2-1, with TRBD1 identical over 10 bases. The CDR3 runs 18 residues. Germline CDR1 is SGHRS and CDR2 is YFSETQ. Unmatched junction bases numbered 17, after V lost 6 bases and J lost 5 bases. As DNA, the CDR3 is TGCGCCAGCACGACGGGGACAGGGGCCTACGGGTTACACAATGAGCAGTTCTTC. Residues: CASTTGTGAYGLHNEQFF.